This record looks at one TCR beta chain sequence and its context. This CDR3 is 17 amino acids long. Germline CDR1 and CDR2: MDHEN and SYDVKM. With V trimmed by 1 base and J by 6 bases, 9 bases remained unmatched. This sample was included in a study of shared T cell receptors in the human thymus. Clones were read by immunoSEQ multiplex PCR, and TCRdb kept only the in-frame ones, dropping some. The table shows some 640,000 clones, with more than 70% occurring only once. These data are also associated with another study on human thymus T cells. That study adds: It was from resections taken during corrective heart surgery that the thymus tissue came. Thymic and blood repertoires appeared to show biased V and J gene usage. Related studies noted strongly shared thymic repertoires across unrelated people.

The chain carries TRBV28 and TRBJ1-6; TRBD1 agrees at 7 bases. This TCR derives from a boy in the first two years of life with a congenital heart defect. Sequences were obtained from thymocytes. The CDR3 spells CASSLYADRNPNSPLHF. The CDR3 nucleotides are TGTGCCAGCAGTTTATACGCGGACAGGAACCCTAATTCACCCCTCCACTTT.